This is a list of T cell receptor beta chains from one sample in a study of cytomegalovirus exposure and HLA in healthy donors. Repertoires were generated with immunoSEQ multiplex PCR, while TCRdb's copy carries only in-frame clones and drops some. The specimen's table records about 30,000 clones. The sequenced sample consisted of PBMCs. The receptors derive from a female donor in good health and CMV-seronegative. Each CDR3 is given without its conserved first and last residue. Fields, in order: V gene, CDR3 protein.

>TRBV27
ASSFAGSNYGYT
>TRBV18
ASSPGRNTEAF
>TRBV6-4
ASSDSRQGAGGELF
>TRBV5-6
ASSLDRQGNSPLH
>TRBV30
AWSISSSGNTIY
>TRBV28
ASKATDTQY
>TRBV30
AWSPDSYYGYT
>TRBV7-9
ASSYEPVRGGREAF
>TRBV18
ASVGTDNQPQH
>TRBV4-3
ASSQDGQAGANVLT
>TRBV2
ASSVQNTGELF
>TRBV2
ASRRNGQLNTEAF
>TRBV19
ASSTSGGALGTQY
>TRBV29-1
SVVSGPYEQY
>TRBV6-1
ASSARQVSGANVLT
>TRBV5-1
ASSSGGTTSTDTQY
>TRBV7-3
ASSMRGGVEGSYNEQF
>TRBV30
AWSVTETQY
>TRBV5-1
ASSFTVNTEAF
>TRBV27
ASSPTGSGEKLF
>TRBV5-1
ASSTGDRAAEAF
>TRBV14
ASSQGGFYYEQY
>TRBV10-1
ASSESGDHNSPLH
>TRBV7-9
ASSRPGGGSGTEAF
>TRBV19
ASSIAPGQTYEQY
>TRBV7-6
ASSLVGTDTLNTGELF
>TRBV18
ASSQYTDTQY
>TRBV7-7
ASSPRGEFNSGANVLT
>TRBV11-2
ASSLISVPQY
>TRBV18
ASSGGQKSEKLF